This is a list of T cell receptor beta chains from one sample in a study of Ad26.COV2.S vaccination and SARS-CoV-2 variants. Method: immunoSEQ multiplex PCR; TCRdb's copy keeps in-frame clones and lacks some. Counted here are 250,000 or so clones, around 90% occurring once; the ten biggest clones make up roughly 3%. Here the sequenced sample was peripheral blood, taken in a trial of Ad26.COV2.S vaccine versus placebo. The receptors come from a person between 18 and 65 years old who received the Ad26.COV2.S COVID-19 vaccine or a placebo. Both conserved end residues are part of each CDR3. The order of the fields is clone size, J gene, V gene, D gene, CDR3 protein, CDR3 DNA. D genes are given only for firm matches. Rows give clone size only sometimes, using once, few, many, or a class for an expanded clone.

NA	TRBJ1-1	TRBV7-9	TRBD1	CASSRGQPNTEAFF	TGTGCCAGCAGCCGGGGACAGCCCAACACTGAAGCTTTCTTT
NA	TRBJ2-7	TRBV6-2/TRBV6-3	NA	CASSPNLRGKASSYEQYF	TGTGCCAGCAGCCCTAACCTTAGGGGTAAAGCCTCCTCCTACGAGCAGTACTTC
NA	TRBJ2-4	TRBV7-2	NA	CASSLAPGASGAKNIQYF	TGTGCCAGCAGCTTAGCCCCGGGAGCTTCAGGGGCCAAAAACATTCAGTACTTC
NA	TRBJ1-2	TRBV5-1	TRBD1	CASSTGQGLHYGYTF	TGCGCCAGCAGCACAGGACAGGGACTCCACTATGGCTACACCTTC
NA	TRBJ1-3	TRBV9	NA	CASSQQKYYDSGNTIYF	TGTGCCAGCAGCCAACAAAAATACTATGACTCTGGAAACACCATATATTTT
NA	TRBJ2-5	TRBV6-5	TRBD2	CASSYAGLAGETQYF	TGTGCCAGCAGTTACGCCGGGCTAGCGGGGGAGACCCAGTACTTC
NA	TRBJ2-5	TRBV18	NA	CASSPRKGWETQYF	TGTGCCAGCTCACCGCGGAAGGGTTGGGAGACCCAGTACTTC
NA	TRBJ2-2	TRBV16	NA	CASSQSSGLFF	TGTGCCAGCAGCCAATCGAGTGGCCTGTTTTTT
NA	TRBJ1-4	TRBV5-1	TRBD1	CASSQGTTGRNEKLFF	TGCGCCAGCAGCCAAGGGACGACAGGGCGGAATGAAAAACTGTTTTTT
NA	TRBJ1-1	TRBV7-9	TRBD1	CASSPQGGRNTEAFF	TGTGCCAGCAGCCCCCAGGGGGGGAGGAACACTGAAGCTTTCTTT
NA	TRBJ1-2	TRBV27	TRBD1	CASSFTGTGASLRLGYTF	TGTGCCAGCAGTTTCACCGGGACAGGGGCCTCTCTTCGCCTTGGCTACACCTTC
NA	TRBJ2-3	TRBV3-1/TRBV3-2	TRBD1	CASSLDRDTDTQYF	TGTGCCAGCAGCCTGGACAGGGACACAGATACGCAGTATTTT
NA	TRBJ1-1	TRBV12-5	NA	CASGSSYREPEAFF	TGTGCTAGTGGTTCCTCATACAGGGAACCTGAAGCTTTCTTT
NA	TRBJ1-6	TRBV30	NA	CAWLSHGGSSSPLHF	TGTGCCTGGTTATCCCATGGGGGGTCGTCTTCACCCCTCCACTTT
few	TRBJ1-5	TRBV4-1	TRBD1	CASSQMTGGNQPQHF	TGCGCCAGCAGCCAGATGACAGGGGGTAATCAGCCCCAGCATTTT
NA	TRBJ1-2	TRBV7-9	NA	CALLPYGYTF	TGTGCCCTACTGCCCTATGGCTACACCTTC
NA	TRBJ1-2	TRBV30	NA	CAWRVSGNYGYTF	TGTGCCTGGAGAGTGAGTGGCAACTATGGCTACACCTTC
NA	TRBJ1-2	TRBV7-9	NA	CASSRDGNYGYTF	TGTGCCAGCAGCAGGGACGGTAACTATGGCTACACCTTC
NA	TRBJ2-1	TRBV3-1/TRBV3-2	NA	CASSQVTNEQFF	TGTGCCAGCAGCCAAGTGACGAATGAGCAGTTCTTC
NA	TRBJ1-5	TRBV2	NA	CASSEDRLSNQPQHF	TGTGCCAGCAGTGAGGACCGATTAAGCAATCAGCCCCAGCATTTT
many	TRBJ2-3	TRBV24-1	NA	CATSDFHRETDTQYF	TGTGCCACCAGTGATTTTCACAGGGAAACAGATACGCAGTATTTT
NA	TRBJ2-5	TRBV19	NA	CASSLNNLQETQYF	TGTGCCAGTAGTTTAAATAATCTGCAAGAGACCCAGTACTTC
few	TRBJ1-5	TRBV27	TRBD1	CASSADRVNQPQHF	TGTGCCAGCAGTGCCGACAGGGTCAATCAGCCCCAGCATTTT
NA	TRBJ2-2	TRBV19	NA	CASSPLSGGPNTGELFF	TGTGCCAGTAGTCCCCTCTCGGGGGGCCCTAACACCGGGGAGCTGTTTTTT
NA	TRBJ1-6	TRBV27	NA	CATLLTSSYNSPLHF	TGTGCCACCCTACTAACTAGCTCCTATAATTCACCCCTCCACTTT
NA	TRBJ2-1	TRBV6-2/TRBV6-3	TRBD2	CASSRGGSYNEQFF	TGTGCCAGCAGTCGGGGGGGCTCCTACAATGAGCAGTTCTTC
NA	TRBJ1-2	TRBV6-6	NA	CASSLTQEGYGYGYTF	TGTGCCAGCAGCTTGACGCAGGAAGGGTATGGCTATGGCTACACCTTC
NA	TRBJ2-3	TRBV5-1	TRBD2	CASSSPGGRDTQYF	TGCGCCAGCAGCTCCCCCGGGGGGAGGGATACGCAGTATTTT
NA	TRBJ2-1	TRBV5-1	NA	CASSDSGNEQFF	TGCGCCAGCAGCGACAGCGGGAATGAGCAGTTCTTC
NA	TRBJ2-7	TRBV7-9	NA	CASSLARDPLYEQYF	TGTGCCAGCAGCTTAGCCAGGGACCCTCTCTACGAGCAGTACTTC
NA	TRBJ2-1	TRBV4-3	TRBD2	CASSQDSLAGAPNEQFF	TGCGCCAGCAGCCAAGATTCCCTAGCGGGAGCCCCGAATGAGCAGTTCTTC
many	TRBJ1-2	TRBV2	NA	CASRYGLGADYGYTF	TGTGCCAGCAGGTACGGCCTTGGGGCGGACTATGGCTACACCTTC
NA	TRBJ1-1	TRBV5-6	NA	CASSPERMNTEAFF	TGTGCCAGCAGCCCCGAACGGATGAACACTGAAGCTTTCTTT
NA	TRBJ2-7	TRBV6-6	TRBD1	CASLPVSGQGGYEQYF	TGTGCCAGCCTACCCGTTTCGGGACAGGGCGGTTACGAGCAGTACTTC
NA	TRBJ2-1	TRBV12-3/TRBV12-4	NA	CASRTYNEQFF	TGTGCCAGCAGGACCTACAATGAGCAGTTCTTC